The 27 T cell receptor beta chains in this list originate from one sample, sequenced in a study of radiation and T cells in renal cell carcinoma. Only in-frame clones appear in the TCRdb table, and some are missing; sequencing was by immunoSEQ multiplex PCR. The sample consists of approximately 85,000 clones, roughly nine tenths of them appearing once. The time point denotes: blood 4 weeks post-SBRT, at nephrectomy. Documented treatment: 15 Gy SBRT to primary tumor, nephrectomy 4 weeks later. Sequencing used blood, obtained from a patient whose treatment included radiotherapy and nephrectomy. Every receptor here comes from a woman in her 70s with renal cell carcinoma.

This chain joins TRBV29-1 and TRBJ1-4, with D unclear. This CDR3 comprises 14 residues. Germline CDR1 SQVTM, CDR2 ANQGSEA. V was pared by 8 bases and J by 8 bases, with 21 bases between. The CDR3 spells CSPEACRKREKLFF. CDR3 coding DNA: TGCAGCCCCGAAGCCTGCAGGAAAAGGGAAAAACTGTTTTTT. Full variable domain (rest looked up from reference TRBV29-1 and TRBJ1-4): SAVISQKPSRDICQRGTSLTIQCQVDSQVTMMFWYRQQPGQSLTLIATANQGSEATYESGFVIDKFPISRPNLTFSTLTVSNMSPEDSSIYLCSPEACRKREKLFFGSGTQLSVL.

The rearrangement joins TRBV30 to TRBJ2-6; no clear D gene. The CDR3 totals 13 residues. Germline CDR1 is GTSNPN and CDR2 is SVGIG (reference sequence). Trimming left V 2 bases short and J 4 bases short, with 6 bases between. CDR3 bases: TGTGCCTGGAGTATCCTCGGGGCCAACGTCCTGACTTTC. Protein product: CAWSILGANVLTF.

The chain recombines TRBV11-1 with TRBJ1-1; 7 bases map to TRBD1. Germline lookup yields CDR1 SGHAT and CDR2 FQDESV (reference sequence). This CDR3 spans 16 amino acids. The junction had 14 bases not matched to a gene; V was cut back by 4 bases and J by 6 bases. CDR3 nucleotide sequence: TGTGCCAGCAGCTCTCTGCCGACAGGGAGGATGGCTGAAGCTTTCTTT. It specifies CASSSLPTGRMAEAFF.

The chain couples TRBV7-3 to TRBJ2-3, with a weak D call TRBD1 (5 bases). Germline loops: CDR1 SGHTA, CDR2 FQGTGA. Trimming took 3 bases from V and 10 from J, leaving 8 bases between them. CDR3 size: 11 residues. As DNA, the CDR3 is TGTGCCAGCAGCTTGGTGGGGCCGCAGTATTTT. Its translation: CASSLVGPQYF.

The rearrangement joins TRBV2 to TRBJ2-7; 11 nucleotides match TRBD1. J gave up 13 bases and V 6 bases, and 5 bases lay outside the gene matches. CDR1 and CDR2 (germline): SNHLY, FYNNEI. CDR3 length: 11 amino acids. In nucleotides, the CDR3 is TGTGCCAGCAGGAGGGACAGGGGGGTTTACTTC. Its protein is CASRRDRGVYF.

This clone has only one observation. The gene calls are TRBV7-9 and TRBJ1-6; a possible D gene is TRBD1 (6 bases). Germline CDR1 SEHNR, CDR2 FQNEAQ (reference sequence). This CDR3 region has 16 residues. Trimming removed 3 bases from V and 8 bases from J, with 17 bases in between. In DNA, the CDR3 is TGTGCCAGCAGCTTCTCATCAGGCAGGGGAGATTCACCCCTCCACTTT. Its protein is CASSFSSGRGDSPLHF.

The chain has TRBV11-2 and TRBJ1-1, with a weak D call TRBD1 (6 bases). CDR1 and CDR2 (germline): SGHAT, FQNNGV. Trimming took 1 base from V and 4 from J, leaving 7 bases between them. The length of the CDR3 is 13 residues. The CDR3 nucleotides read TGTGCCAGCAGCTTAGCAGGGGCCACTGAAGCTTTCTTT. Amino acid sequence: CASSLAGATEAFF.

The chain is built from TRBV11-2 and TRBJ2-5; D is possibly TRBD2 (7 bases). Deletions cut 4 bases from V and 1 base from J, with 16 bases between. This CDR3 has 16 amino acids. Germline CDR1 and CDR2: SGHAT and FQNNGV. In DNA, the CDR3 is TGTGCCAGCAGCTCCCTGGATCGGGGGGCCCAAGAGACCCAGTACTTC. Its translation is CASSSLDRGAQETQYF.

The chain joins TRBV19 to TRBJ1-2; D not certain. The V end lost 3 bases, the J end lost 0 bases, and 8 bases lay between the germline ends. This CDR3 spans 14 amino acids. Germline V lookup: CDR1 LNHDA, CDR2 SQIVND (reference sequence). The CDR3 DNA reads as TGTGCCAGTAGTATTTCGGGAGCTAACTATGGCTACACCTTC. The encoded protein is CASSISGANYGYTF.

This clone was seen once. This chain links TRBV4-2 with TRBJ2-1; TRBD2 matches at 9 bases. V lost 4 bases, J lost 4 bases, and 11 bases stayed unmatched. In germline, CDR1 is LGHNA, CDR2 YNFKEQ. The CDR3 is made up of 17 amino acids. In DNA form, the CDR3 reads TGTGCCAGCAGCCCCCAAGCGGGACTAGCATCTTACAATGAGCAGTTCTTC. Translation: CASSPQAGLASYNEQFF.

The chain is built from TRBV18 and TRBJ2-7; the match to TRBD1 covers 9 bases. Germline assignment: CDR1 KGHSH and CDR2 LQKENI. This CDR3 region has 15 residues. With 4 bases clipped from V and 6 bases from J, the junction kept 10 bases outside the gene matches. The CDR3 bases are TGTGCCAGCTCACAATCCGGGACAGGGATACTCGAGCAGTACTTC. It encodes CASSQSGTGILEQYF. The entire variable domain, with the rest obtained from reference TRBV18 and TRBJ2-7, is as follows: NAGVMQNPRHLVRRRGQEARLRCSPMKGHSHVYWYRQLPEEGLKFMVYLQKENIIDESGMPKERFSAEFPKEGPSILRIQQVVRGDSAAYFCASSQSGTGILEQYFGPGTRLTVT.

The chain joins TRBV5-1 to TRBJ2-1; no clear D. CDR3 size: 15 residues. Trimming removed 5 bases from V and 4 bases from J, with 16 bases in between. Germline lookup yields CDR1 SGHRS and CDR2 YFSETQ. DNA for the CDR3: TGCGCCAGCAGTATGGGTTCGGAAGTGTACAATGAGCAGTTCTTC. This encodes CASSMGSEVYNEQFF.

This clone was seen just once. The genes are TRBV28 and TRBJ1-2, with D possibly matching TRBD1 (5 bases). The length of the CDR3 is 14 residues. In germline, CDR1 is MDHEN, CDR2 SYDVKM. Trimming left V 2 bases short and J 5 bases short, with 12 bases between. CDR3 DNA: TGTGCCAGCAGTTTACCCGGGACGGCTTATGGCTACACCTTC. Its translation is CASSLPGTAYGYTF.

The chain employs TRBV4-3 and TRBJ2-3, with D possibly matching TRBD2 (6 bases). CDR1 is LGHNA and CDR2 is YSLEER in the germline V gene. V was pared by 3 bases and J by 5 bases, with 12 bases between. The CDR3 has 14 residues. CDR3 coding DNA: TGCGCCAGCAGCCAGGACGCCGGGGGAGATACGCAGTATTTT. Protein product: CASSQDAGGDTQYF.

A few counts support this clone. V gene TRBV4-1 combines with J gene TRBJ1-1, with unresolved D. This CDR3 has 13 residues. Germline assignment: CDR1 MGHRA and CDR2 YSYEKL. V was pared by 4 bases and J by 5 bases, with 11 bases between. Written as DNA, the CDR3 is TGCGCCAGCAGCCCTATGGGGAATACTGAAGCTTTCTTT. It specifies CASSPMGNTEAFF.

This chain links TRBV6-1 with TRBJ2-2; maybe TRBD1 (6 bases). The V end lost 6 bases, the J end lost 5 bases, and 16 bases lay between the germline ends. CDR1 MNHNS and CDR2 SASEGT come from the germline V gene. The CDR3 is made up of 15 amino acids. For the CDR3, the DNA is TGTGCCAGCAGATCTTCCGGGACACCTACCGGGGAGCTGTTTTTT. It translates to CASRSSGTPTGELFF.

The CDR3 sequence: CASSIAGQALDTQYF. The CDR3 DNA is TGTGCCAGTAGTATCGCCGGACAGGCCCTAGATACGCAGTATTTT. The V gene is TRBV19, the J gene TRBJ2-3; TRBD1 agrees at 7 bases. The CDR3 extends over 15 amino acids. The junction had 8 bases not matched to a gene; V was cut back by 3 bases and J by 5 bases. Germline V gives CDR1 LNHDA, CDR2 SQIVND (reference sequence).

The chain recombines TRBV7-2 with TRBJ2-5; D is perhaps TRBD2 (6 bases). The V end lost 0 bases, the J end lost 1 base, and 9 bases lay between the germline ends. Germline values: CDR1 SGHTA, CDR2 FQGNSA. The CDR3 runs to 15 residues. This CDR3 reads CASSLAAGPQETQYF. CDR3 in DNA: TGTGCCAGCAGCTTAGCTGCGGGGCCCCAAGAGACCCAGTACTTC.

V usage is TRBV15 and J usage is TRBJ2-1; 9 nucleotides align to TRBD1. CDR3 length equals 15 residues. V was pared by 1 base and J by 7 bases, with 5 bases of the junction left unmatched. Per germline, CDR1 LNHNV and CDR2 YYDKDF (reference sequence). Written as DNA, the CDR3 is TGTGCCACCAGCAGAGGGACAGGGGAGAGGAATGAGCAGTTCTTC. Protein sequence: CATSRGTGERNEQFF.

This clone was picked up one time. The chain has TRBV30 and TRBJ1-4, with TRBD1 matching 8 bases. Germline CDR1 is GTSNPN and CDR2 is SVGIG (reference sequence). CDR3 length equals 14 residues. The ends lost 0 bases at V and 6 bases at J; junction bases unmatched: 3. CDR3 DNA sequence: TGTGCCTGGAGTGTACAGGGGGGAGATGAAAAACTGTTTTTT. Amino acid sequence: CAWSVQGGDEKLFF.

The chain links TRBV7-5 to TRBJ1-1. TRBV7-5 represents a pseudogene. CDR3 length: 15 residues. The CDR3 sequence is CARSFFRGQDTEAFF. The CDR3 coding sequence is TGTGCCAGAAGTTTTTTCCGGGGGCAGGACACTGAAGCTTTCTTT.

This clone was recorded only once. The CDR3 here is CASSFRGIGTYEQYF. The CDR3 coding sequence is TGTGCCAGCAGCTTCCGGGGCATCGGGACCTACGAGCAGTACTTC. The V call is TRBV5-6, the J call TRBJ2-7; D assignment may be TRBD1 or TRBD2 (5 bases each). Per the germline V gene, CDR1 is SGHDT and CDR2 is YYEEEE. This CDR3 has 15 amino acids. Deletions cut 2 bases from V and 2 bases from J, with 14 bases between.

The chain recombines TRBV6-1 with TRBJ2-3; 13 bases fit TRBD2. Germline V gives CDR1 MNHNS, CDR2 SASEGT. With 4 bases clipped from V and 5 bases from J, the junction kept 6 bases outside the gene matches. The CDR3 sequence is 16 residues long. As DNA, the CDR3 is TGTGCCAGCAGTGCAACTAGCGGGGGGGCTATAGATACGCAGTATTTT. Encoded protein: CASSATSGGAIDTQYF.

Only one count was recorded for this clone. The V call is TRBV5-1, the J call TRBJ1-4, with D perhaps matching TRBD1 (6 bases). V lost 4 bases and J 2 bases, leaving 15 bases between the germline ends. This CDR3 is 16 amino acids long. CDR1 is SGHRS and CDR2 is YFSETQ in the germline V gene. The CDR3 sequence is CASSTNPQGTNEKLFF. The DNA for the CDR3 is TGCGCCAGCAGCACAAACCCACAGGGCACTAATGAAAAACTGTTTTTT.

This chain joins TRBV6-1 and TRBJ1-2; D perhaps matches TRBD1 (5 bases). The germline V gene encodes CDR1 MNHNS and CDR2 SASEGT. The CDR3 runs 14 residues. V lost 5 bases and J lost 4, with 14 bases in between. The CDR3, as DNA: TGTGCCAGCAGTCCTTTCACAGGCGGCTATGGCTACACCTTC. It specifies CASSPFTGGYGYTF.

The chain couples TRBV4-1 to TRBJ2-5, with 13 bases that match TRBD2. Looked up from germline, CDR1 is MGHRA and CDR2 is YSYEKL. This CDR3 is 16 amino acids long. V lost 5 bases, J lost 5 bases, and 8 bases stayed unmatched. The CDR3 DNA is TGCGCCAGCAGCTCTACTAGCGGGGGGGCAGGGGAGACCCAGTACTTC. Its protein is CASSSTSGGAGETQYF.

The chain combines TRBV19 with TRBJ2-1; 7 bases match TRBD2. This CDR3 comprises 15 residues. With V trimmed by 6 bases and J by 1 base, 6 bases remained unmatched. Germline CDR1 reads LNHDA; CDR2 reads SQIVND (reference sequence). The CDR3 region has the DNA TGTGCCAGTAGGCGGGGGTTAACTTCCTACAATGAGCAGTTCTTC. It translates to CASRRGLTSYNEQFF.